This TCR beta chain was retrieved from a study of T cells after yellow fever vaccination. Study at large: Preparation of fractions with low cell numbers was performed using SMART-Seq v4 Ultra Low Input.

MiXCR was run by TCRdb on the 5' RACE reads, yielding one entry per CDR3 protein. The table lists 620,000 or so distinct CDR3 sequences, about a sixth of them singletons. In regard to this clonotype: The antigen is undetermined.

The CDR3 consists of 18 residues. Losses at the gene ends were 6 bases for V and 2 bases for J; bases not matched to a gene: 13. Germline V lookup: CDR1 SQVTM, CDR2 ANQGSEA. Study-wide results and limits: Across the CD4 and CD8 compartments, a small share of clonotypes was present in both. A secondary response was less intense yet reached its peak sooner, at day 5 versus 15. Once the booster was given, most primary-vaccination clones reappeared, at more than 95% for CD4 and roughly 86% for CD8.

Sample: PBMCs, taken less than 6 days after the first yellow fever vaccination. The clonotype was recovered from a man between 18 and 35 years old who received the YFV17D yellow fever vaccine. This chain uses TRBV29-1 with TRBJ2-3, with 14 bases matching TRBD2. CDR3 DNA sequence: TGCAGCGTCCGCGGACTAGCGGGGGGCATGTCTTACACAGATACGCAGTATTTT. Translation gives CSVRGLAGGMSYTDTQYF.